Each of the 12 T cell receptor beta chains below was sequenced from the same sample in a study of T cells in Graves' hyperthyroidism and ophthalmopathy. RNA transcripts gave rise to amplified TCR beta CDR3 regions. The TCR CDR3 first-round RT-PCR relied on the HTBI primer set. TCRdb analysed the multiplex PCR reads with MiXCR anew, one entry per CDR3 protein. Altogether fewer than 600,000 distinct CDR3 sequences are present, 13% to 15% being singletons, with the ten largest covering 11% to 15%. Sequencing input: blood. The origin of the receptors is a woman aged 40 to 50 with Graves' hyperthyroidism.

This clonotype was detected many times. This chain links TRBV2 with TRBJ2-7, with a possible D match to TRBD1 (6 bases). This CDR3 region has 13 residues. V lost 3 bases, J lost 5 bases, and 11 bases lay in between. CDR1 and CDR2 from the germline V gene are SNHLY and FYNNEI. The CDR3 coding sequence is TGTGCCAGCAGTGACGTCAGGGGCGACGAGCAGTACTTC. Translation gives CASSDVRGDEQYF.

This chain joins TRBV20-1 and TRBJ2-1; 8 positions agree with TRBD1. Germline V CDR1 and CDR2: DFQATT, SNEGSKA (reference sequence). J was trimmed by 6 bases and V by 0 bases; bases with no gene match: 10. CDR3 length: 16 amino acids. The CDR3 here is CSARDLDRVEFNEQFF. The CDR3 DNA reads as TGCAGTGCTAGAGATTTGGACAGGGTTGAGTTCAATGAGCAGTTCTTC.

This clonotype appeared many times. The chain carries TRBV28 and TRBJ2-3; tentatively, D is TRBD1 (5 bases). The V end was cut by 5 bases, the J end by 2 bases, with 14 bases between. There are 15 residues in the CDR3. Germline V CDR1 and CDR2: MDHEN, SYDVKM. CDR3 loop: CASSRTPGSTDTQYF. CDR3 DNA sequence: TGTGCCAGCAGTCGGACACCCGGATCCACAGATACGCAGTATTTT. The complete variable domain, with remaining parts taken from reference TRBV28 and TRBJ2-3, reads DVKVTQSSRYLVKRTGEKVFLECVQDMDHENMFWYRQDPGLGLRLIYFSYDVKMKEKGDIPEGYSVSREKKERFSLILESASTNQTSMYLCASSRTPGSTDTQYFGPGTRLTVL.

This clonotype came up a few times. The J gene is TRBJ2-2, the V gene TRBV19; D remains ambiguous. CDR1 is LNHDA and CDR2 is SQIVND in the germline V gene (reference sequence). The CDR3 runs to 14 residues. V was pared by 7 bases and J by 0 bases, with 9 bases between. The DNA of the CDR3 is TGTGCCAGTAAGACATCTTCGAACACCGGGGAGCTGTTTTTT. Its translation: CASKTSSNTGELFF.

This chain joins TRBV7-9 and TRBJ2-1, with D possibly matching TRBD2 (5 bases). V was pared by 2 bases and J by 2 bases, with 16 bases between. Germline CDR1 is SEHNR and CDR2 is FQNEAQ (reference sequence). This CDR3 has 17 residues. CDR3 DNA sequence: TGTGCCAGCAGCTTACAAAGACTAAAAACCCCCTACAATGAGCAGTTCTTC. Amino acid sequence: CASSLQRLKTPYNEQFF.

This clonotype was seen more than once but under ten times. The rearrangement joins TRBV19 to TRBJ2-7; D might be TRBD1 (5 bases). From germline, CDR1 is LNHDA and CDR2 SQIVND (reference sequence). The CDR3 extends over 13 amino acids. V was shortened by 5 bases and J by 3 bases, with 11 bases between the two germline ends. The DNA of the CDR3 is TGTGCCAGTAGTCCCGCACAGGTCTACGAGCAGTACTTC. Protein sequence: CASSPAQVYEQYF.

This clonotype has at least ten counts. The rearrangement uses TRBV6-1 and TRBJ2-7, with 11 positions matching TRBD2. Germline CDR1 and CDR2: MNHNS and SASEGT. CDR3 length equals 16 residues. The V gene end was trimmed by 5 bases and the J gene end by 1 base; junction bases not matched to a gene: 7. CDR3 nucleotides: TGTGCCAGCAGTATTACACTAGCGGGAGCTTCCTACGAGCAGTACTTC. This codes for CASSITLAGASYEQYF.

As regards this clonotype: Possible read error: a much larger clone is one base away. The rearrangement joins TRBV30 to TRBJ1-4, with D possibly being TRBD1 (5 bases). The length of the CDR3 is 13 residues. CDR1 is GTSNPN and CDR2 is SVGIG in the germline V gene (reference sequence). V was pared by 3 bases and J by 4 bases, with 9 bases between. The chain's CDR3 is CAWSRDLNEKLFF. The CDR3 DNA sequence: TGTGCCTGGAGCCGGGACCTTAATGAAAAACTGTTTTTT.

V gene TRBV9 combines with J gene TRBJ1-3; 7 positions agree with TRBD1. This CDR3 spans 15 amino acids. CDR1 is SGDLS and CDR2 is YYNGEE in the germline V gene. The trim removed 3 bases at V and 8 bases at J, leaving 11 bases unmatched. CDR3 coding DNA: TGTGCCAGCAGCGCCGGGACAGTGGTAGGGGACACCATATATTTT. Translated, it gives CASSAGTVVGDTIYF. The full variable domain, with the rest looked up from reference TRBV9 and TRBJ1-3, is DSGVTQTPKHLITATGQRVTLRCSPRSGDLSVYWYQQSLDQGLQFLIQYYNGEERAKGNILERFSAQQFPDLHSELNLSSLELGDSALYFCASSAGTVVGDTIYFGEGSWLTVV.

In this sample, this clonotype turned up a few times. This chain links TRBV11-2 with TRBJ2-5; 7 bases align to TRBD2. The CDR3 length is 14 residues. J was trimmed by 5 bases and V by 9 bases; bases with no gene match: 12. Germline values: CDR1 SGHAT, CDR2 FQNNGV. The CDR3 protein is CASSPGWGGETQYF. As DNA, the CDR3 is TGTGCCAGTAGTCCCGGTTGGGGGGGGGAGACCCAGTACTTC.

This clonotype was seen only a few times. A much bigger clone sits one base away, suggesting this may be a read error. The chain has TRBV28 and TRBJ1-1; D is possibly TRBD1 (5 bases). The CDR3 extends over 13 amino acids. Germline CDR1 is MDHEN and CDR2 is SYDVKM. The CDR3 protein is CASSLPSGREALF. Written as DNA, the CDR3 is TGTGCCAGCAGTTTACCCTCGGGGCGTGAAGCTCTCTTT.

This clonotype was observed at least ten times. The chain recombines TRBV6-1 with TRBJ2-5; TRBD1 agrees at 7 bases. The germline CDR1 and CDR2 sequences are MNHNS and SASEGT. V was pared by 4 bases and J by 0 bases, with 8 bases of the junction left unmatched. The CDR3 spans 16 residues. CDR3: CASSGWGRGYQETQYF. The CDR3 DNA reads as TGTGCCAGCAGTGGATGGGGCAGGGGGTACCAAGAGACCCAGTACTTC.